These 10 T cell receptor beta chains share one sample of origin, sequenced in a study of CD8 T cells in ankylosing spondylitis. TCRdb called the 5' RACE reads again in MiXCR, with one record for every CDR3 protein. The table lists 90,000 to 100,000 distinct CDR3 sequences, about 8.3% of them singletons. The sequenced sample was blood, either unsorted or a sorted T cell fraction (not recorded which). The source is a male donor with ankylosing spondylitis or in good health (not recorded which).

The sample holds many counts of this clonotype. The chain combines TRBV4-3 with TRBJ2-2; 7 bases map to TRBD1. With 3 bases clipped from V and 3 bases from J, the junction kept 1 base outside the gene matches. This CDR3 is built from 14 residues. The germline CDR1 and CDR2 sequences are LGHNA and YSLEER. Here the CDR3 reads CASSQGQYTGELFF. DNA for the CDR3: TGCGCCAGCAGCCAGGGACAGTACACCGGGGAGCTGTTTTTT.

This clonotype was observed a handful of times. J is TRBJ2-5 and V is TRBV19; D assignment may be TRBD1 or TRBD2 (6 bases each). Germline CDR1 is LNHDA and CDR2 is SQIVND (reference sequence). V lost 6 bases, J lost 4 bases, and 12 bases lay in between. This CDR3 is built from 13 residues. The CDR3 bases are TGTGCCAGTAGCCTACCGGGGGCAGAGACCCAGTACTTC. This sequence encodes CASSLPGAETQYF.

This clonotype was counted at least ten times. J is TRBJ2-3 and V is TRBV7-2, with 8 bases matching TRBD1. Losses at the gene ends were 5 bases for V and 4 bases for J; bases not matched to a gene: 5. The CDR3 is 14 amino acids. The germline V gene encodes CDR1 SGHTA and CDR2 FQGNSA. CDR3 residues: CASSQDRGPDTQYF. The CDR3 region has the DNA TGTGCCAGCAGCCAAGACAGGGGTCCAGATACGCAGTATTTT.

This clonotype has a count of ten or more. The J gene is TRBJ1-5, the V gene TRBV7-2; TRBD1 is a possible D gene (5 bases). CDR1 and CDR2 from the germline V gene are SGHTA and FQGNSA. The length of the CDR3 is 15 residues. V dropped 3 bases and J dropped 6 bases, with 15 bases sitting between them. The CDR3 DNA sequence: TGTGCCAGCAGCTTGCGGGGCTCGGTGGGTCAGCCCCAGCATTTT. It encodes CASSLRGSVGQPQHF. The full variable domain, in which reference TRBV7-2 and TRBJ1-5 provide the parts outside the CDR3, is GAGVSQSPSNKVTEKGKDVELRCDPISGHTALYWYRQSLGQGLEFLIYFQGNSAPDKSGLPSDRFSAERTGGSVSTLTIQRTQQEDSAVYLCASSLRGSVGQPQHFGDGTRLSIL.

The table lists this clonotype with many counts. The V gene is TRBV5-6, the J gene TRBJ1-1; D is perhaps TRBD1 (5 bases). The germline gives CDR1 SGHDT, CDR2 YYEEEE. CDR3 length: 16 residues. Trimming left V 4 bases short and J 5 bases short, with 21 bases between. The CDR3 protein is CASSPGDRGWVTEAFF. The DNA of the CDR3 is TGTGCCAGCAGCCCCGGAGACCGGGGCTGGGTGACTGAAGCTTTCTTT.

CDR3 bases: TGTGCCAGCTCACCCCGAGAGGGGGCCTTTGCAACTAATGAAAAACTGTTTTTT. Amino acids: CASSPREGAFATNEKLFF. V and J are TRBV18 and TRBJ1-4, with TRBD1 matching 7 bases. In germline, CDR1 is KGHSH, CDR2 LQKENI. Losses at the gene ends were 3 bases for V and 0 bases for J; bases not matched to a gene: 10. The CDR3 runs 18 residues.

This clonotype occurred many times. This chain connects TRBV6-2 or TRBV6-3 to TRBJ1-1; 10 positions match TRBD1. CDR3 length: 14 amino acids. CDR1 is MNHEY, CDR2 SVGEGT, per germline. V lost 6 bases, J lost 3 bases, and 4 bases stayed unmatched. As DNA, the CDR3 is TGTGCCAGCAGGACAGGGGGCGAATACACTGAAGCTTTCTTT. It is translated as CASRTGGEYTEAFF.

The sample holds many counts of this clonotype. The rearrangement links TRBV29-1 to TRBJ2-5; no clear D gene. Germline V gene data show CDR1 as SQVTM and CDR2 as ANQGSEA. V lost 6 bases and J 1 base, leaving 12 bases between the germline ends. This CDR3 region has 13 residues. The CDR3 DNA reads TGCAGCGTCCCTCTGGTCATCCAAGAGACCCAGTACTTC. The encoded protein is CSVPLVIQETQYF.

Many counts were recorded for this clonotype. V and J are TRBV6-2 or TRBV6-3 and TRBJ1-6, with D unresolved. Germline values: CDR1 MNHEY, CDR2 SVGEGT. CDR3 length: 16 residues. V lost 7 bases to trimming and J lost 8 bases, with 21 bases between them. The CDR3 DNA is TGTGCCAGCACCAAACGAGGCCCTAGGAGGGATTCACCCCTCCACTTT. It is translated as CASTKRGPRRDSPLHF.

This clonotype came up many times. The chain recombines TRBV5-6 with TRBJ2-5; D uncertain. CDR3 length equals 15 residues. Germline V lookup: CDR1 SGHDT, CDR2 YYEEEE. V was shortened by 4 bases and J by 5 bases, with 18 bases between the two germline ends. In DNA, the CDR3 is TGTGCCAGCAGCCCCAATGATAGGACGTATGAGACCCAGTACTTC. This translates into CASSPNDRTYETQYF.